These 23 T cell receptor beta chains were sequenced from one sample in a study of CD8 T cells in Susac syndrome. RNA was extracted with the RNeasy kit, and a quantity of 0.5 to 1 ug was reverse transcribed using random hexamers. Each CDR3 protein gets one entry after TCRdb re-called the immunoSEQ multiplex PCR reads with MiXCR. The table records 110,000 or so distinct CDR3 sequences, 94% of them present only once. The sample was CD4+ T cells from PBMCs. The receptors here all came from a human donor in good health.

The rearrangement uses TRBV9 and TRBJ2-1; 13 bases align to TRBD2. The CDR3 spans 16 residues. The germline V gene encodes CDR1 SGDLS and CDR2 YYNGEE. With V trimmed by 5 bases and J by 2 bases, 4 bases remained unmatched. In nucleotides, the CDR3 is TGTGCCAGCAGTCCTGGACTAGCGGGGGCCTACAATGAGCAGTTCTTC. It yields the protein CASSPGLAGAYNEQFF.

The chain links TRBV5-1 to TRBJ2-3; no definite D call. There are 13 residues in the CDR3. With 0 bases removed from V and 5 bases from J, the gap between germline ends came to 7 bases. Germline loops: CDR1 SGHRS, CDR2 YFSETQ. DNA of the CDR3: TGCGCCAGCAGCTTGGATCAGAGAGATACGCAGTATTTT. Translation: CASSLDQRDTQYF.

The rearrangement uses TRBV2 and TRBJ2-2, with D tentatively TRBD1 or TRBD2 (5 bases each). Germline CDR1 reads SNHLY; CDR2 reads FYNNEI. The V gene lost 4 bases and the J gene lost 9 bases, with 9 bases spanning the gap. This CDR3 region has 12 residues. The CDR3 DNA reads TGTGCCAGCAGTGTTGGGGGACGGGAGCTGTTTTTT. Translated: CASSVGGRELFF.

The chain couples TRBV5-1 to TRBJ2-2, with D tentatively TRBD2 (6 bases). The CDR3 contains 17 residues. Germline V lookup: CDR1 SGHRS, CDR2 YFSETQ. The ends were cut back, 3 bases at V and 5 bases at J, with 20 bases in the middle. DNA of the CDR3: TGCGCCAGCAGCTCTCGGAGTCGCCCCGGGGGTACCGGGGAGCTGTTTTTT. Translated, it gives CASSSRSRPGGTGELFF.

DNA for the CDR3: TGTGCCAGCAGGCGAGCGGGAGGAGACGGGGAGCTGTTTTTT. It encodes CASRRAGGDGELFF. The V gene is TRBV6-5, the J gene TRBJ2-2; 9 bases are a match to TRBD2. This CDR3 is 14 amino acids long. The V segment lost 6 bases and the J segment 7 bases; nucleotides outside the gene matches: 6. Germline assignment: CDR1 MNHEY and CDR2 SVGAGI.

The genes are TRBV10-3 and TRBJ2-1; D call uncertain. This CDR3 is built from 12 residues. CDR1 and CDR2 from the germline V gene are ENHRY and SYGVKD. V lost 3 bases and J 6 bases, leaving 6 bases between the germline ends. CDR3 protein: CAISDNANEQFF. CDR3 bases: TGTGCCATCAGTGATAACGCCAATGAGCAGTTCTTC.

The V and J genes are TRBV4-3 and TRBJ2-2; D perhaps matches TRBD2 (6 bases). V lost 0 bases and J lost 3, with 11 bases in between. Germline CDR1 is LGHNA and CDR2 is YSLEER. CDR3 size: 16 residues. CDR3 protein: CASSQDMREDTGELFF. The CDR3 coding sequence is TGCGCCAGCAGCCAAGATATGAGGGAGGACACCGGGGAGCTGTTTTTT.

V gene TRBV7-2 combines with J gene TRBJ2-1; D uncertain. V was trimmed by 5 bases and J by 8 bases, leaving 10 bases between them. CDR3 length: 12 residues. In germline, CDR1 is SGHTA, CDR2 FQGNSA. CDR3 region: CASSPSGYEQFF. DNA for the CDR3: TGTGCCAGCAGCCCCTCAGGCTATGAGCAGTTCTTC.

The chain carries TRBV12-5 and TRBJ2-3, with D hard to call. Germline-derived CDR1 and CDR2 are LGHNT and FRNRAP. The ends were cut back, 2 bases at V and 6 bases at J, with 9 bases in the middle. The CDR3 is 13 amino acids. For the CDR3, the DNA is TGTGCTAGTGGTTTGTGGTCTGGGGATACGCAGTATTTT. It specifies CASGLWSGDTQYF. The variable domain in full, with the rest retrieved from reference TRBV12-5 and TRBJ2-3, is DARVTQTPRHKVTEMGQEVTMRCQPILGHNTVFWYRQTMMQGLELLAYFRNRAPLDDSGMPKDRFSAEMPDATLATLKIQPSEPRDSAVYFCASGLWSGDTQYFGPGTRLTVL.

This clonotype has a single count. This chain links TRBV7-9 with TRBJ2-1; 12 bases are shared with TRBD2. The CDR3 covers 14 residues. Per germline, CDR1 SEHNR and CDR2 FQNEAQ (reference sequence). With 8 bases clipped from V and 7 bases from J, the junction kept 6 bases outside the gene matches. The CDR3 nucleotides are TGTGCCAGCTCGAGACTAGCGGGAGCGAATGAGCAGTTCTTC. Protein sequence: CASSRLAGANEQFF.

V usage is TRBV28 and J usage is TRBJ2-6; tentative D call: TRBD1 (6 bases). The V and J ends lost 6 bases and 5 bases respectively, with 8 bases between them. This CDR3 contains 13 residues. Germline CDR1 MDHEN, CDR2 SYDVKM. The chain's CDR3 is CASRRDRANVLTF. The CDR3 DNA reads as TGTGCCAGCAGACGGGACAGGGCCAACGTCCTGACTTTC. Full variable domain (missing parts from reference TRBV28 and TRBJ2-6): DVKVTQSSRYLVKRTGEKVFLECVQDMDHENMFWYRQDPGLGLRLIYFSYDVKMKEKGDIPEGYSVSREKKERFSLILESASTNQTSMYLCASRRDRANVLTFGAGSRLTVL.

The chain employs TRBV2 and TRBJ1-2; D is uncertain. Deletions cut 6 bases from V and 4 bases from J, with 15 bases between. Germline CDR1 and CDR2: SNHLY and FYNNEI. The CDR3 runs to 14 residues. CDR3 nucleotides: TGTGCCAGCAGCCCCCAGCAGGCCGTCTATGGCTACACCTTC. Protein sequence: CASSPQQAVYGYTF.

The V gene is TRBV5-1, the J gene TRBJ1-1; D gene ambiguous. Germline V lookup: CDR1 SGHRS, CDR2 YFSETQ. The germline V and J ends were trimmed by 2 bases and 1 base, with 6 bases remaining between them. CDR3 length equals 13 residues. CDR3 coding DNA: TGCGCCAGCAGCTTTTCGACGAACACTGAAGCTTTCTTT. It is translated as CASSFSTNTEAFF.

This sequence joins TRBV5-1 and TRBJ2-1; 7 nucleotides line up with TRBD2. V shed 1 base, J shed 8 bases, and the junction held 18 bases outside the gene matches. The CDR3 covers 18 residues. Germline CDR1 reads SGHRS; CDR2 reads YFSETQ. CDR3 sequence: CASSLWREPPQVIHEQFF. The CDR3 coding sequence is TGCGCCAGCAGCTTGTGGCGGGAGCCCCCTCAAGTGATTCATGAGCAGTTCTTC.

In nucleotides, the CDR3 is TGTGCCACCAGCAGAGATCTAACTAGCGGGTCCTACGAGCAGTACTTC. Translated: CATSRDLTSGSYEQYF. The rearrangement joins TRBV15 to TRBJ2-7; 9 bases match TRBD2. This CDR3 comprises 16 residues. V shed 0 bases, J shed 1 base, and the junction held 4 bases outside the gene matches. Germline V gene data show CDR1 as LNHNV and CDR2 as YYDKDF (reference sequence).

Only one count was recorded for this clonotype. The chain joins TRBV19 to TRBJ2-7; tentative D call: TRBD2 (6 bases). Trimming removed 0 bases from V and 6 bases from J, with 12 bases in between. Germline V gene data show CDR1 as LNHDA and CDR2 as SQIVND (reference sequence). This CDR3 spans 14 amino acids. In DNA, the CDR3 is TGTGCCAGTAGTATAGATCTACGGGGGACCGAGCAGTACTTC. As protein: CASSIDLRGTEQYF. The whole variable domain, filled in from reference TRBV19 and TRBJ2-7, reads DGGITQSPKYLFRKEGQNVTLSCEQNLNHDAMYWYRQDPGQGLRLIYYSQIVNDFQKGDIAEGYSVSREKKESFPLTVTSAQKNPTAFYLCASSIDLRGTEQYFGPGTRLTVT.

The chain uses TRBV7-8 and TRBJ2-2; a weak D match, TRBD2 (6 bases). From germline, CDR1 is SGHVS and CDR2 FQNEAQ. This CDR3 has 17 amino acids. Trimming left V 1 base short and J 5 bases short, with 17 bases between. CDR3: CASSLGLGTHETGELFF. Written as DNA, the CDR3 is TGTGCCAGCAGCTTAGGTTTGGGGACTCACGAAACCGGGGAGCTGTTTTTT.

In its sample, this clonotype was seen once. The rearrangement joins TRBV30 to TRBJ1-5, with D perhaps matching TRBD1 (5 bases). CDR3 length: 15 amino acids. The germline V gene has CDR1 GTSNPN and CDR2 SVGIG (reference sequence). V shed 0 bases and J shed 5 bases, with 14 bases lying between them. The CDR3 DNA sequence: TGTGCCTGGAGTGTTGGGGGTGAGGGATATCAGCCCCAGCATTTT. This gives the protein CAWSVGGEGYQPQHF.

The rearrangement joins TRBV30 to TRBJ2-7; 12 bases fit TRBD1. The CDR3 extends over 15 amino acids. J gave up 3 bases and V 3 bases, and 6 bases lay outside the gene matches. CDR1 is GTSNPN and CDR2 is SVGIG in the germline V gene (reference sequence). The CDR3 DNA is TGTGCCTGGAGGTCCGGGACAGGGGGCTTCTACGAGCAGTACTTC. It specifies CAWRSGTGGFYEQYF. Supplemented by reference TRBV30 and TRBJ2-7, the full variable domain reads SQTIHQWPATLVQPVGSPLSLECTVEGTSNPNLYWYRQAAGRGLQLLFYSVGIGQISSEVPQNLSASRPQDRQFILSSKKLLLSDSGFYLCAWRSGTGGFYEQYFGPGTRLTVT.

This chain connects TRBV7-2 to TRBJ2-5; tentatively, D is TRBD1 (5 bases). Germline-derived CDR1 and CDR2 are SGHTA and FQGNSA. The CDR3 consists of 13 residues. V was shortened by 5 bases and J by 2 bases, with 9 bases between the two germline ends. CDR3 in amino acids: CASSRTIQETQYF. The CDR3 DNA follows: TGTGCCAGCAGCCGGACAATTCAAGAGACCCAGTACTTC. Supplemented by reference TRBV7-2 and TRBJ2-5, the full variable domain reads GAGVSQSPSNKVTEKGKDVELRCDPISGHTALYWYRQSLGQGLEFLIYFQGNSAPDKSGLPSDRFSAERTGGSVSTLTIQRTQQEDSAVYLCASSRTIQETQYFGPGTRLLVL.

The chain couples TRBV7-2 to TRBJ2-7, with TRBD1 matching 11 bases. The V gene's germline CDR1 is SGHTA and CDR2 FQGNSA. The CDR3 is 15 amino acids. The V gene end was trimmed by 1 base and the J gene end by 5 bases; junction bases not matched to a gene: 4. CDR3 in amino acids: CASSLGTGGFNEQYF. DNA for the CDR3: TGTGCCAGCAGCTTAGGGACAGGGGGCTTCAACGAGCAGTACTTC.

The chain employs TRBV10-1 and TRBJ1-5, with D uncertain. Germline V CDR1 and CDR2: WNHNN, SYGVQD (reference sequence). The CDR3 runs 12 residues. Trimming removed 6 bases at V and 4 bases at J, with 7 bases between. The CDR3 DNA follows: TGCGCCAGCAGGCGTCATAATCAGCCCCAGCATTTT. Encoded protein: CASRRHNQPQHF.

The chain carries TRBV15 and TRBJ2-7; the match to TRBD1 covers 10 bases. Trimming at V came to 0 bases and at J to 3 bases, leaving 2 bases not matched to a gene. Germline V CDR1 and CDR2: LNHNV, YYDKDF (reference sequence). The length of the CDR3 is 15 residues. CDR3 region: CATSRDRTGGYEQYF. CDR3 bases: TGTGCCACCAGCAGAGACAGGACAGGGGGCTACGAGCAGTACTTC.